These T cell receptor beta chains were read from a single sample in a study of blood T cell repertoires in COVID-19. Assay: immunoSEQ multiplex PCR; the TCRdb copy retains only in-frame clones and omits some. The sample lists roughly 250,000 clones; 88% were seen once. The sequencing input was PBMCs or T cells enriched from blood (not recorded which). Receptor source: a woman aged 40 to 49 with acute COVID-19. Each CDR3 is given with its conserved first and last residue. Fields, in order: clone size, V gene, D gene, J gene, CDR3 protein, CDR3 DNA. A D gene is named only where the DNA matches it firmly. The listing skips clone size in some rows; elsewhere it reads once, few, many or a size class.

>NA|TRBV30|NA|TRBJ1-6
CAWSVLQNSPLHF
TGTGCCTGGAGTGTATTACAAAATTCACCCCTCCACTTT
>once|TRBV9|NA|TRBJ1-3
CASSVGGIGNTIYF
TGTGCCAGCAGCGTAGGAGGTATTGGAAACACCATATATTTT
>NA|TRBV7-9|NA|TRBJ2-1
CASSKQHNEQFF
TGTGCCAGCAGCAAACAACACAATGAGCAGTTCTTC
>once|TRBV6-5|NA|TRBJ2-7
CASRLGMTRSGEQYF
TGTGCCAGCAGATTAGGCATGACTAGATCGGGCGAGCAGTACTTC
>few|TRBV29-1|NA|TRBJ1-1
CSVDGGEVTEAFF
TGCAGCGTTGATGGGGGCGAGGTCACTGAAGCTTTCTTT
>NA|TRBV11-3|NA|TRBJ2-6
CASSRVRGANVLTF
TGTGCCAGCAGCCGCGTCAGGGGGGCCAACGTCCTGACTTTC
>once|TRBV10-1|TRBD2|TRBJ2-3
CASSPLAGDVTDTQYF
TGCGCCAGCAGTCCACTAGCGGGAGATGTCACAGATACGCAGTATTTT
>few|TRBV4-1|TRBD2|TRBJ2-1
CASSLPLREGLGEQFF
TGCGCCAGCAGCCTCCCATTGCGGGAGGGCCTCGGTGAGCAGTTCTTC
>once|TRBV24-1|TRBD1|TRBJ1-2
CATSEGQGRGYTF
TGTGCCACCAGTGAGGGACAGGGGAGAGGCTACACCTTC
>NA|TRBV18|NA|TRBJ1-1
CASSLPTMEGRAFF
TGTGCCAGCTCACTCCCGACGATGGAGGGAAGGGCTTTCTTT
>NA|TRBV5-6|TRBD2|TRBJ2-3
CASSWATSGGTDTQYF
TGTGCCAGCAGCTGGGCCACTAGCGGGGGCACAGATACGCAGTATTTT
>NA|TRBV19|TRBD1|TRBJ1-6
CASSILGTGHSPLHF
TGTGCCAGTAGTATCTTGGGGACAGGACATTCACCCCTCCACTTT
>NA|TRBV4-3|NA|TRBJ2-1
CASSQDEAEQHNEQFF
TGCGCCAGCAGCCAAGACGAAGCGGAGCAACACAATGAGCAGTTCTTC
>NA|TRBV28|TRBD2|TRBJ2-3
CASTSSGTLTDTQYF
TGTGCCAGCACATCTAGCGGGACTCTGACAGATACGCAGTATTTT
>NA|TRBV24-1|NA|TRBJ2-1
CATSDSQVAYGAYNEQFF
TGTGCCACCAGTGATTCACAAGTTGCATACGGGGCCTACAATGAGCAGTTCTTC
>NA|TRBV24-1|TRBD2|TRBJ2-1
CATSDSGREYNNEQFF
TGTGCCACCAGTGACTCGGGGCGGGAGTATAACAATGAGCAGTTCTTC
>NA|TRBV9|NA|TRBJ1-1
CASSVSVITEAFF
TGTGCCAGCAGCGTATCGGTTATCACTGAAGCTTTCTTT
>NA|TRBV12-5|NA|TRBJ2-7
CASGPPKLVTYEQYF
TGTGCTAGTGGCCCCCCCAAACTAGTCACCTACGAGCAGTACTTC
>NA|TRBV9|TRBD1|TRBJ1-5
CASSVGQGETPQHF
TGTGCCAGCAGCGTAGGGCAGGGGGAGACGCCCCAGCATTTT
>once|TRBV7-9|TRBD2|TRBJ2-2
CASSFGLAGAGELFF
TGTGCCAGCAGCTTTGGACTAGCGGGAGCCGGGGAGCTGTTTTTT
>NA|TRBV5-1|TRBD1|TRBJ2-5
CASSPGRGHQETQYF
TGCGCCAGCAGCCCGGGCAGGGGGCACCAAGAGACCCAGTACTTC